Following are 28 T cell receptor beta chains from one sample sequenced in a study of shared clonotypes between healthy human individuals. The method was immunoSEQ multiplex PCR; TCRdb's version includes in-frame clones alone and lacks a portion of them. The data show over a million clones, with around 97% seen just once and 1.2% held by the top ten. The specimen was naive CD4+ T cells sorted from blood. Subset denoted: CD45RA+ positively selected. These receptors were obtained from a man in his thirties or forties in good health.

The chain is built from TRBV5-1 and TRBJ2-5; D gene unclear. Looked up from germline, CDR1 is SGHRS and CDR2 is YFSETQ. Between the trimmed V and J ends, which lost 4 bases and 5 bases, there was a span of 12 bases. The CDR3 is 13 residues long. The CDR3 sequence: CASSPARQETQYF. The CDR3 DNA is TGCGCCAGCAGCCCCGCACGGCAGGAGACCCAGTACTTC.

The chain is built from TRBV18 and TRBJ2-1; 11 nucleotides line up with TRBD2. The CDR3 loop spans 15 amino acids. V shed 6 bases, J shed 6 bases, and the junction held 7 bases outside the gene matches. Germline lookup yields CDR1 KGHSH and CDR2 LQKENI. Here the CDR3 DNA reads TGTGCCAGCTCTCAGACTAGCGGGACGGGCAATGAGCAGTTCTTC. It yields the protein CASSQTSGTGNEQFF.

This clone was picked up one time. V usage is TRBV5-5 and J usage is TRBJ2-1; D is unresolved. The germline V and J ends were trimmed by 4 bases and 5 bases, with 10 bases remaining between them. The V gene's germline CDR1 is SGHKS and CDR2 YYEKEE (reference sequence). The CDR3 runs 13 residues. This chain's CDR3 is CASSLGPHNEQFF. CDR3 sequence (DNA): TGTGCCAGCAGCCTCGGACCCCACAATGAGCAGTTCTTC. Using reference TRBV5-5 and TRBJ2-1 for the parts outside the CDR3, the full variable domain is DAGVTQSPTHLIKTRGQQVTLRCSPISGHKSVSWYQQVLGQGPQFIFQYYEKEERGRGNFPDRFSARQFPNYSSELNVNALLLGDSALYLCASSLGPHNEQFFGPGTRLTVL.

The CDR3 bases are TGCGCCAGCAGCGGGGGACTAGCGGGCCGCACAGATACGCAGTATTTT. This encodes CASSGGLAGRTDTQYF. The V call is TRBV5-1, the J call TRBJ2-3; TRBD2 aligns across 12 bases. Trimming removed 4 bases from V and 1 base from J; junction bases left unmatched: 4. Germline V gene lookup returns CDR1 SGHRS and CDR2 YFSETQ. The CDR3 has 16 residues.

V usage is TRBV29-1 and J usage is TRBJ1-1; the match to TRBD1 covers 7 bases. Per germline, CDR1 SQVTM and CDR2 ANQGSEA. J was trimmed by 3 bases and V by 6 bases; bases with no gene match: 10. This CDR3 contains 14 residues. CDR3 in DNA: TGCAGCGTAAGACAGGGCGGGTCGGACACTGAAGCTTTCTTT. It specifies CSVRQGGSDTEAFF.

The genes are TRBV19 and TRBJ1-3; D ambiguous. Germline CDR1 LNHDA, CDR2 SQIVND (reference sequence). The CDR3 is 14 residues long. Trimming took 1 base from V and 0 from J, leaving 4 bases between them. CDR3: CASSIGSSGNTIYF. CDR3 DNA: TGTGCCAGTAGTATAGGATCCTCTGGAAACACCATATATTTT. Filled out from reference TRBV19 and TRBJ1-3, the complete variable domain reads DGGITQSPKYLFRKEGQNVTLSCEQNLNHDAMYWYRQDPGQGLRLIYYSQIVNDFQKGDIAEGYSVSREKKESFPLTVTSAQKNPTAFYLCASSIGSSGNTIYFGEGSWLTVV.

This chain joins TRBV4-2 and TRBJ1-2; D remains unclear. From germline, CDR1 is LGHNA and CDR2 YNFKEQ. V lost 4 bases and J 0 bases, leaving 12 bases between the germline ends. The CDR3 is 15 residues long. CDR3 DNA sequence: TGTGCCAGCAGCCCAGCTTCGGAAGCTAACTATGGCTACACCTTC. Protein product: CASSPASEANYGYTF.

Turning to this clone: At one boundary the junction diverges from the germline segment, which might be a read error. In the same sample, other DNA sequences code for this CDR3. The rearrangement links TRBV7-9 to TRBJ1-5; tentative D call: TRBD1 (6 bases). CDR1 is SEHNR, CDR2 FQNEAQ, per germline (reference sequence). The CDR3 sequence is 17 residues long. This chain's CDR3 is CASSLGSGEDSNQPQHF. The CDR3 nucleotides read TGTGCCAGTAGCTTAGGGTCAGGGGAGGATAGCAATCAGCCCCAGCATTTT.

The chain links TRBV19 to TRBJ2-1, with TRBD2 identical over 7 bases. The CDR3 sequence is 14 residues long. The germline gives CDR1 LNHDA, CDR2 SQIVND (reference sequence). V was pared by 7 bases and J by 4 bases, with 7 bases of the junction left unmatched. The CDR3 protein is CASKPAGNYNEQFF. The CDR3, as DNA: TGTGCCAGTAAACCAGCGGGAAATTACAATGAGCAGTTCTTC.

The chain carries TRBV27 and TRBJ2-7; 7 bases match TRBD2. The CDR3 spans 16 residues. The germline gives CDR1 MNHEY, CDR2 SMNVEV (reference sequence). After removal of 7 bases from V and 2 bases from J, the junction contained 14 bases not matched to a gene. The chain's CDR3 is CASTGLASGAAYEQYF. The DNA of the CDR3 is TGTGCCAGCACGGGACTGGCTAGCGGTGCCGCCTACGAGCAGTACTTC.

The chain joins TRBV7-8 to TRBJ2-7, with D perhaps being TRBD1 or TRBD2 (5 bases each). The CDR3 is 15 residues long. Germline loops: CDR1 SGHVS, CDR2 FQNEAQ. V gave up 3 bases and J gave up 6 bases, with 18 bases separating them. The CDR3 protein is CASSLVGTHRSEQYF. CDR3 bases: TGTGCCAGCAGCTTGGTCGGGACCCACAGGAGCGAGCAGTACTTC.

The DNA of the CDR3 is TGTGCCAGCAGCGAGGGACTGCCCTCCTACGAGCAGTACTTC. Its translation: CASSEGLPSYEQYF. The chain has TRBV7-9 and TRBJ2-7, with D perhaps matching TRBD2 (6 bases). The CDR3 sequence is 14 residues long. Deletions cut 5 bases from V and 0 bases from J, with 11 bases between. Germline CDR1 SEHNR, CDR2 FQNEAQ (reference sequence). The whole variable domain, remainder taken from reference TRBV7-9 and TRBJ2-7, is DTGVSQNPRHKITKRGQNVTFRCDPISEHNRLYWYRQTLGQGPEFLTYFQNEAQLEKSRLLSDRFSAERPKGSFSTLEIQRTEQGDSAMYLCASSEGLPSYEQYFGPGTRLTVT.

V gene TRBV19 combines with J gene TRBJ1-2; possible D gene TRBD1, 6 bases. CDR1 LNHDA and CDR2 SQIVND come from the germline V gene (reference sequence). The CDR3 loop spans 15 amino acids. V shed 11 bases and J shed 5 bases, with 24 bases lying between them. The CDR3 DNA reads TGTGCCGGGCGACCGGGACACATGCGAGAATATGGCTACACCTTC. Its translation: CAGRPGHMREYGYTF. The whole variable domain, remainder taken from reference TRBV19 and TRBJ1-2, is DGGITQSPKYLFRKEGQNVTLSCEQNLNHDAMYWYRQDPGQGLRLIYYSQIVNDFQKGDIAEGYSVSREKKESFPLTVTSAQKNPTAFYLCAGRPGHMREYGYTFGSGTRLTVV.

The V and J genes are TRBV28 and TRBJ2-7; D is unclear. Germline V gene data show CDR1 as MDHEN and CDR2 as SYDVKM. The V end was cut by 4 bases, the J end by 3 bases, with 16 bases between. CDR3 length: 15 residues. CDR3 in amino acids: CASSSLGDGRYEQYF. CDR3 sequence (DNA): TGTGCCAGCAGTTCTCTAGGAGACGGACGCTACGAGCAGTACTTC. Based on the CDR3 plus reference TRBV28 and TRBJ2-7, the full variable domain is DVKVTQSSRYLVKRTGEKVFLECVQDMDHENMFWYRQDPGLGLRLIYFSYDVKMKEKGDIPEGYSVSREKKERFSLILESASTNQTSMYLCASSSLGDGRYEQYFGPGTRLTVT.

The chain employs TRBV11-2 and TRBJ2-2; D remains unclear. The CDR3 contains 16 residues. V was shortened by 5 bases and J by 3 bases, with 16 bases between the two germline ends. Germline loops: CDR1 SGHAT, CDR2 FQNNGV. CDR3 protein: CASSLWPHGHTGELFF. As DNA, the CDR3 is TGTGCCAGCAGCCTGTGGCCCCATGGGCACACCGGGGAGCTGTTTTTT.

This clone has only one observation. The J gene is TRBJ2-2, the V gene TRBV5-4, with 15 bases lining up with TRBD2. CDR1 is SGHNT and CDR2 is YYREEE in the germline V gene (reference sequence). The CDR3 has 14 residues. The CDR3 sequence is CASGTSGRSGELFF. CDR3 DNA sequence: TGTGCTTCCGGGACTAGCGGGAGGAGCGGGGAGCTGTTTTTT.

V gene TRBV28 combines with J gene TRBJ1-1; 8 nucleotides align to TRBD1. From germline, CDR1 is MDHEN and CDR2 SYDVKM. Trimming at V came to 1 base and at J to 10 bases, leaving 8 bases not matched to a gene. This CDR3 has 14 amino acids. This CDR3 reads CASSLLGTGRRAFF. The CDR3 region has the DNA TGTGCCAGCAGTTTATTAGGGACAGGACGACGAGCTTTCTTT.

V gene TRBV19 combines with J gene TRBJ1-1; D might be TRBD1 (5 bases). Germline V gives CDR1 LNHDA, CDR2 SQIVND (reference sequence). CDR3 size: 14 residues. V dropped 2 bases and J dropped 1 base, with 8 bases sitting between them. The CDR3 sequence is CASSINRKNTEAFF. The CDR3 nucleotides read TGTGCCAGTAGTATAAACAGGAAGAACACTGAAGCTTTCTTT.

This rearrangement joins TRBV28 to TRBJ2-7, with TRBD1 matching 12 bases. CDR1 is MDHEN, CDR2 SYDVKM, per germline. CDR3 length equals 16 residues. J lost 4 bases, V lost 5 bases, and 9 bases had no gene match. The CDR3 region is CASSLTRGQGAYEQYF. The CDR3 DNA reads as TGTGCCAGCAGTCTCACCCGGGGACAGGGGGCATACGAGCAGTACTTC.

The chain has TRBV6-5 and TRBJ2-1; D is undetermined. The CDR3 extends over 13 amino acids. V shed 7 bases and J shed 7 bases, with 14 bases lying between them. Germline lookup yields CDR1 MNHEY and CDR2 SVGAGI. CDR3 sequence (DNA): TGTGCCAGCACTCAAACCTCCGGGAATGAGCAGTTCTTC. It translates to CASTQTSGNEQFF.

CDR3 in amino acids: CASRPLLRTDTQYF. CDR3 DNA sequence: TGTGCCAGCAGGCCTCTCCTCCGCACAGATACGCAGTATTTT. The chain links TRBV27 to TRBJ2-3, with unresolved D. V dropped 6 bases and J dropped 1 base, with 11 bases sitting between them. Germline-derived CDR1 and CDR2 are MNHEY and SMNVEV (reference sequence). The CDR3 covers 14 residues.

V gene TRBV7-8 combines with J gene TRBJ1-2; 9 bases align to TRBD1. Germline CDR1 and CDR2: SGHVS and FQNEAQ. V trimming: 2 bases; J trimming: 4 bases; junction bases outside the gene matches: 5. This CDR3 contains 15 residues. The CDR3, as DNA: TGTGCCAGCAGCTTAACGGAGGGACAGGGCTATGGCTACACCTTC. The encoded protein is CASSLTEGQGYGYTF. The full variable domain, in which reference TRBV7-8 and TRBJ1-2 provide the parts outside the CDR3, is GAGVSQSPRYKVAKRGQDVALRCDPISGHVSLFWYQQALGQGPEFLTYFQNEAQLDKSGLPSDRFFAERPEGSVSTLKIQRTQQEDSAVYLCASSLTEGQGYGYTFGSGTRLTVV.

In its sample, this clone was seen once. The V gene is TRBV27, the J gene TRBJ2-3; D remains unclear. This CDR3 has 14 amino acids. Germline V gene lookup returns CDR1 MNHEY and CDR2 SMNVEV (reference sequence). Trimming stripped 3 bases from V and 0 bases from J, with 7 bases between. Here the CDR3 DNA reads TGTGCCAGCAGTTTGGTGCAGAGCACAGATACGCAGTATTTT. This sequence encodes CASSLVQSTDTQYF.

The chain carries TRBV5-1 and TRBJ2-3, with a possible D match to TRBD2 (6 bases). This CDR3 is built from 15 residues. CDR1 SGHRS and CDR2 YFSETQ come from the germline V gene. The ends were cut back, 3 bases at V and 4 bases at J, with 15 bases in the middle. The CDR3 region has the DNA TGCGCCAGCAGCTCCACGGGACTGAAGGCAGATACGCAGTATTTT. Translation gives CASSSTGLKADTQYF.

This sequence joins TRBV5-4 and TRBJ2-3, with a tentative D call TRBD2 (6 bases). Germline V gene data show CDR1 as SGHNT and CDR2 as YYREEE (reference sequence). The V end was cut by 4 bases, the J end by 2 bases, with 8 bases between. CDR3 size: 13 residues. The CDR3: CASSGGTTDTQYF. The CDR3, as DNA: TGTGCCAGCAGCGGAGGGACCACAGATACGCAGTATTTT.

This sequence joins TRBV30 and TRBJ2-1; 12 positions agree with TRBD2. J gave up 7 bases and V 6 bases, and 13 bases lay outside the gene matches. The CDR3 length is 16 residues. CDR1 GTSNPN and CDR2 SVGIG come from the germline V gene (reference sequence). The CDR3 bases are TGTGCCTGTCTACTAGCGGGAGGAACACGCATGAATGAGCAGTTCTTC. Its translation: CACLLAGGTRMNEQFF.

The chain employs TRBV29-1 and TRBJ1-4; D perhaps matches TRBD1 (6 bases). Trimming took 5 bases from V and 2 from J, leaving 9 bases between them. Germline V lookup: CDR1 SQVTM, CDR2 ANQGSEA. The CDR3 runs to 13 residues. In DNA, the CDR3 is TGCAGCGTTTCACAGGGTACTAATGAAAAACTGTTTTTT. It specifies CSVSQGTNEKLFF.

This sequence joins TRBV19 and TRBJ2-1; 7 bases match TRBD1. CDR1 and CDR2 from the germline V gene are LNHDA and SQIVND (reference sequence). V shed 9 bases, J shed 5 bases, and the junction held 25 bases outside the gene matches. This CDR3 region has 19 residues. DNA of the CDR3: TGTGCCAGCAATTTCGCCACCCTCAGACAGGGATACGTGGACAATGAGCAGTTCTTC. Its protein is CASNFATLRQGYVDNEQFF.